The rows below give T cell receptor beta chains drawn from one sample of a study of technical replicates of blood from a handful of donors. Some clones are missing from TCRdb's copy, which holds only in-frame ones; the method was immunoSEQ multiplex PCR. The data hold about 44,000 clones, with 96% observed a single time. The sample was T cells isolated from PBMCs. The receptors derive from a human donor in good health. Both conserved end residues are part of each CDR3. The D gene is left open where the match is weak. Rows may omit the clone size; those that give it use once, few, many or a size class.

J gene: TRBJ2-7
clone size: -
V gene: TRBV10-2
D gene: -
CDR3 protein: CASSRRMPYEQYF
CDR3 DNA: TGCGCCAGCAGTAGGAGGATGCCCTACGAGCAGTACTTC

J gene: TRBJ2-7
clone size: -
V gene: TRBV27
D gene: -
CDR3 protein: CASSLSATYEQYF
CDR3 DNA: TGTGCCAGCAGTTTAAGCGCCACCTACGAGCAGTACTTC

J gene: TRBJ2-7
clone size: -
V gene: TRBV5-1
D gene: TRBD1
CDR3 protein: CASSLVQGAPYEQYF
CDR3 DNA: TGCGCCAGCAGCTTGGTACAGGGGGCGCCTTACGAGCAGTACTTC

J gene: TRBJ2-1
clone size: -
V gene: TRBV4-3
D gene: -
CDR3 protein: CASSQEGILGSSYNEQFF
CDR3 DNA: TGCGCCAGCAGCCAAGAAGGGATCCTAGGGAGCTCCTACAATGAGCAGTTCTTC

J gene: TRBJ1-2
clone size: -
V gene: TRBV7-9
D gene: -
CDR3 protein: CASNFPGYTF
CDR3 DNA: TGTGCCAGCAATTTCCCAGGCTACACCTTC

J gene: TRBJ1-1
clone size: once
V gene: TRBV6-5
D gene: -
CDR3 protein: CASTQSGVPEAFF
CDR3 DNA: TGTGCCAGCACCCAATCGGGGGTCCCTGAAGCTTTCTTT

J gene: TRBJ2-7
clone size: -
V gene: TRBV2
D gene: -
CDR3 protein: CASSPTGTPGREQYF
CDR3 DNA: TGTGCCAGCAGTCCCACTGGGACTCCTGGGAGAGAGCAGTACTTC

J gene: TRBJ2-5
clone size: once
V gene: TRBV9
D gene: -
CDR3 protein: CASSVVGAETQYF
CDR3 DNA: TGTGCCAGCAGCGTAGTTGGGGCGGAGACCCAGTACTTC

J gene: TRBJ2-7
clone size: -
V gene: TRBV10-3
D gene: -
CDR3 protein: CATGTSYRDEQYF
CDR3 DNA: TGTGCCACGGGGACATCCTACAGGGACGAGCAGTACTTC

J gene: TRBJ1-1
clone size: -
V gene: TRBV4-2
D gene: TRBD1
CDR3 protein: CASSPTPRQGTQSWAEAFF
CDR3 DNA: TGTGCCAGCAGCCCGACTCCGCGACAGGGGACTCAATCGTGGGCTGAAGCTTTCTTT

J gene: TRBJ2-7
clone size: -
V gene: TRBV6-5
D gene: TRBD1
CDR3 protein: CASSYDRANYEQYF
CDR3 DNA: TGTGCCAGCAGTTACGACAGGGCCAACTACGAGCAGTACTTC

J gene: TRBJ2-1
clone size: -
V gene: TRBV7-3
D gene: TRBD2
CDR3 protein: CASSLAGVVDNEQFF
CDR3 DNA: TGTGCCAGCAGCCTAGCGGGAGTAGTTGACAATGAGCAGTTCTTC

J gene: TRBJ2-1
clone size: -
V gene: TRBV4-2
D gene: -
CDR3 protein: CASSQDRGGSSYNEQFF
CDR3 DNA: TGTGCCAGCAGCCAAGATCGAGGGGGAAGCTCCTACAATGAGCAGTTCTTC

J gene: TRBJ1-1
clone size: -
V gene: TRBV19
D gene: -
CDR3 protein: CASIRGAGGTYTEAFF
CDR3 DNA: TGTGCCAGTATTAGAGGGGCAGGCGGGACTTACACTGAAGCTTTCTTT

J gene: TRBJ2-2
clone size: -
V gene: TRBV27
D gene: -
CDR3 protein: CASRGAAGELFF
CDR3 DNA: TGTGCCAGCAGAGGTGCGGCCGGGGAGCTGTTTTTT

J gene: TRBJ2-7
clone size: once
V gene: TRBV13
D gene: TRBD2
CDR3 protein: CASSTRGGGLAGYGAYEQYF
CDR3 DNA: TGTGCCAGCAGCACCCGAGGGGGGGGACTAGCGGGTTACGGGGCCTACGAGCAGTACTTC

J gene: TRBJ1-4
clone size: -
V gene: TRBV4-3
D gene: TRBD1
CDR3 protein: CASSQEGQGWGDEKLFF
CDR3 DNA: TGCGCCAGCAGCCAAGAGGGACAGGGGTGGGGAGATGAAAAACTGTTTTTT

J gene: TRBJ2-6
clone size: -
V gene: TRBV4-1
D gene: TRBD1
CDR3 protein: CASSHGMTGALISGANVLTF
CDR3 DNA: TGCGCCAGCAGCCATGGGATGACAGGGGCCCTTATCTCTGGGGCCAACGTCCTGACTTTC

J gene: TRBJ1-5
clone size: -
V gene: TRBV9
D gene: -
CDR3 protein: CASSVGGDGEQPQHF
CDR3 DNA: TGTGCCAGCAGCGTAGGCGGGGATGGAGAACAGCCCCAGCATTTT

J gene: TRBJ2-3
clone size: once
V gene: TRBV2
D gene: -
CDR3 protein: CASSSGDTQYF
CDR3 DNA: TGTGCCAGCAGTTCGGGGGATACGCAGTATTTT

J gene: TRBJ2-7
clone size: once
V gene: TRBV29-1
D gene: -
CDR3 protein: CSAIQDYEQYF
CDR3 DNA: TGCAGCGCAATCCAGGACTACGAGCAGTACTTC

J gene: TRBJ2-3
clone size: -
V gene: TRBV6-5
D gene: -
CDR3 protein: CASRSGYTDTQYF
CDR3 DNA: TGTGCCAGCAGATCCGGTTACACAGATACGCAGTATTTT

J gene: TRBJ2-7
clone size: -
V gene: TRBV29-1
D gene: TRBD2
CDR3 protein: CSVLTGGVYEQYF
CDR3 DNA: TGCAGCGTTCTTACGGGAGGGGTCTACGAGCAGTACTTC

J gene: TRBJ2-5
clone size: -
V gene: TRBV9
D gene: -
CDR3 protein: CASSSDGGGETQYF
CDR3 DNA: TGTGCCAGCAGCTCCGACGGAGGAGGGGAGACCCAGTACTTC

J gene: TRBJ2-3
clone size: -
V gene: TRBV11-2
D gene: TRBD2
CDR3 protein: CASSEGTSGLTDTQYF
CDR3 DNA: TGTGCCAGCAGCGAAGGGACTAGCGGACTTACAGATACGCAGTATTTT

J gene: TRBJ2-2
clone size: -
V gene: TRBV5-1
D gene: TRBD2
CDR3 protein: CASSALAAQTGELFF
CDR3 DNA: TGCGCCAGCAGCGCACTAGCGGCCCAAACCGGGGAGCTGTTTTTT

J gene: TRBJ1-5
clone size: -
V gene: TRBV30
D gene: -
CDR3 protein: CAWSRGRGNQPQHF
CDR3 DNA: TGTGCCTGGAGCAGGGGACGGGGAAATCAGCCCCAGCATTTT

J gene: TRBJ2-7
clone size: -
V gene: TRBV7-9
D gene: -
CDR3 protein: CASSFMAGLYEQYF
CDR3 DNA: TGTGCCAGCAGCTTTATGGCGGGACTCTACGAGCAGTACTTC

J gene: TRBJ1-1
clone size: -
V gene: TRBV6-6
D gene: -
CDR3 protein: CASSYSGTVEAFF
CDR3 DNA: TGTGCCAGCAGTTACTCAGGAACAGTTGAAGCTTTCTTT

J gene: TRBJ2-5
clone size: once
V gene: TRBV19
D gene: -
CDR3 protein: CASSTLATQETQYF
CDR3 DNA: TGTGCCAGTAGTACCCTAGCGACTCAAGAGACCCAGTACTTC

J gene: TRBJ2-7
clone size: -
V gene: TRBV6-6
D gene: -
CDR3 protein: CASTALGGEQYF
CDR3 DNA: TGTGCCAGCACCGCTCTGGGGGGCGAGCAGTACTTC

J gene: TRBJ1-1
clone size: -
V gene: TRBV6-5
D gene: TRBD1
CDR3 protein: CASNRGPEAFF
CDR3 DNA: TGTGCCAGTAATAGGGGGCCTGAAGCTTTCTTT

J gene: TRBJ2-2
clone size: -
V gene: TRBV10-3
D gene: TRBD2
CDR3 protein: CAISQLAGGSGELFF
CDR3 DNA: TGTGCCATCAGCCAACTAGCGGGAGGTTCCGGGGAGCTGTTTTTT

J gene: TRBJ1-5
clone size: -
V gene: TRBV4-2
D gene: -
CDR3 protein: CASSQDSSSNQPQHF
CDR3 DNA: TGTGCCAGCAGCCAAGATTCGTCTAGCAATCAGCCCCAGCATTTT

J gene: TRBJ2-1
clone size: -
V gene: TRBV25-1
D gene: TRBD1
CDR3 protein: CASDGTGPYNEQFF
CDR3 DNA: TGTGCCAGCGATGGGACAGGTCCTTACAATGAGCAGTTCTTC